A single sample gave rise to the 4 T cell receptor beta chains below, sequenced in a study of post-analysis software for immune sequencing data (dated by TCRdb to about 2015). Findings and caveats that apply to the study as a whole: Significantly higher frequencies in patients than in controls were found for several TRBV segments, including TRBV5-6, TRBV5-1 and TRBV20-1.

The method was PCR. The listed sequencing device is Illumina HiSeq 2500. To reduce PCR and sequencing biases, unique molecular identifiers were built into the TCR beta cDNA libraries. In-frame beta chains were kept once TCRdb had trimmed the public reads at Q25 with fastp and called clones with MiXCR. Entries that share a CDR3 protein sequence are merged under the most common genes and DNA. This sample comprises almost 700,000 distinct CDR3 sequences, 59% of them detected only once. The top ten clonotypes cover about 11% of the sample. These TCRs are of unknown antigen specificity. The sample consisted of blood. All receptors derive from a girl aged 2 to 10 with multiple sclerosis.

The chain joins TRBV6-6 to TRBJ2-1; 7 bases align to TRBD1. Germline CDR1 and CDR2: MNHNY and SVGAGI (reference sequence). The CDR3 contains 15 residues. The V gene end was trimmed by 5 bases and the J gene end by 3 bases; junction bases not matched to a gene: 7. The CDR3 here is CASSKPGTVYNEQFF. DNA for the CDR3: TGTGCCAGCAGTAAACCAGGGACAGTCTACAATGAGCAGTTCTTC.

This chain connects TRBV2 to TRBJ2-1; 10 bases are shared with TRBD1. This CDR3 is 15 amino acids long. Per the germline V gene, CDR1 is SNHLY and CDR2 is FYNNEI. V trimming: 5 bases; J trimming: 2 bases; junction bases outside the gene matches: 3. The CDR3: CASSKTGGTYNEQFF. The CDR3 bases are TGTGCCAGCAGTAAGACAGGGGGCACCTACAATGAGCAGTTCTTC.

This rearrangement joins TRBV6-4 to TRBJ2-1; TRBD2 matches 10 bases. V gave up 4 bases and J gave up 4 bases; unmatched junction bases: 7. The CDR3 has 16 residues. Germline V gives CDR1 MRHNA, CDR2 SNTAGT. CDR3 sequence: CASSGIAGGLYNEQFF. The CDR3 nucleotides read TGTGCCAGCAGTGGCATAGCGGGGGGACTATACAATGAGCAGTTCTTC.

The chain has TRBV6-5 and TRBJ2-5, with TRBD1 identical over 9 bases. This CDR3 has 13 amino acids. Germline V gene lookup returns CDR1 MNHEY and CDR2 SVGAGI. J lost 13 bases, V lost 6 bases, and 12 bases had no gene match. CDR3 in DNA: TGTGCCAGCAGATTCCTAGGACAGGGGCATTGGTACTTC. Its protein is CASRFLGQGHWYF.